The TCR beta chain under discussion was sequenced for a study of T cell changes during pregnancy in multiple sclerosis. CDR3 length: 14 residues. Germline assignment: CDR1 SEHNR and CDR2 FQNEAQ (reference sequence). The V and J ends lost 2 bases and 3 bases respectively, with 10 bases between them. This table comes from immunoSEQ multiplex PCR, and its TCRdb copy is limited to in-frame clones, with some not included. This sample carries over 85,000 clones, about nine tenths of them seen once, and the ten largest clones take under 0.8%. This chain uses TRBV7-9 with TRBJ1-1; a weak D match, TRBD1 (6 bases). The receptor was derived from a female donor in good health, enrolled as a control in a pregnancy study. The sequences come from peripheral blood, collected in the second trimester of pregnancy. This CDR3 reads CASSLRGGYTEAFF. The CDR3 nucleotides read TGTGCCAGCAGCTTAAGGGGGGGATACACTGAAGCTTTCTTT.